This T cell receptor (beta chain) derives from a study of blood T cell repertoires in COVID-19. Authors' analysis steps: Estimation of nucleated cell counts was performed using reference gene primer amplification. Method: immunoSEQ multiplex PCR; TCRdb's copy keeps in-frame clones and lacks some. V, J and clone size reflect that table, while D and trimming were determined from the DNA. The sample includes some 150,000 clones, roughly 85% seen only once; the top ten take 2.5% to 3%. The TCR comes from a woman in her fifties or sixties who had recovered from COVID-19. The material sequenced was PBMCs or T cells enriched from blood (not recorded which).

Written as DNA, the CDR3 is TGTGCCAGCAGCTTAACCCGCGGGACTGCCAATGAAAAACTGTTTTTT. This gives the protein CASSLTRGTANEKLFF. V usage is TRBV27 and J usage is TRBJ1-4; D is perhaps TRBD1 (5 bases). V dropped 6 bases and J dropped 5 bases, with 19 bases sitting between them. Germline V gives CDR1 MNHEY, CDR2 SMNVEV (reference sequence). The CDR3 has 16 residues.